The clone carrying this TCR beta chain was found a few times. Its antigen is not known. Roughly 1.8 micrograms of genomic DNA from cryopreserved PBMCs went into TCR beta libraries. This sample was included in a study of cytotoxic CD8 clonotypes in ibrutinib-treated CLL. Study overall: The patients, over ten relapsed/refractory and under 16 treatment-naive, included 17 who were IGHV unmutated. Study conclusions and caveats: Clonality was higher at baseline than in age-matched healthy donors and tracked circulating CD8+ T-cell counts.

Some clones are missing from TCRdb's copy, which holds only in-frame ones; the method was immunoSEQ multiplex PCR. The profile shows approximately 15,000 clones, approximately 58% of them singletons. Germline CDR1 and CDR2: SEHNR and FQNEAQ (reference sequence). The CDR3 has 15 residues. Trimming took off 7 bases at V and 0 bases at J, with 13 bases between the two ends. V usage is TRBV7-9 and J usage is TRBJ2-1; possibly TRBD1 for D (6 bases). This clonotype originated in a human donor with chronic lymphocytic leukemia. This specimen was PBMCs, taken before ibrutinib treatment. The CDR3 sequence: CASTQGQSSYNEQFF. The CDR3 DNA sequence: TGTGCCAGCACCCAAGGACAGAGCTCCTACAATGAGCAGTTCTTC.